Presented here are 21 T cell receptor beta chains from one specimen sequenced in a study of shared T cell receptors in the human thymus. Produced via immunoSEQ multiplex PCR; TCRdb's table is partial and in-frame only. Of roughly 700,000 clones detected, roughly 90% appear once; the ten largest clones hold 0.0095% to 0.012%. These data also formed part of another study, on human thymus T cells.

Input material: thymocytes. These TCRs come from a boy less than two years old with a congenital heart defect.

This clone was seen once. The chain has TRBV6-4 and TRBJ1-2; D is possibly TRBD1 (5 bases). This CDR3 contains 16 residues. Trimming pared 4 bases from V and 4 bases from J, leaving 19 bases between. CDR1 MRHNA and CDR2 SNTAGT come from the germline V gene. The CDR3 DNA sequence: TGTGCCAGCAGTGCTCTGACAGCCCAATCATTCTATGGCTACACCTTC. Its protein is CASSALTAQSFYGYTF.

V is TRBV27 and J is TRBJ1-1; 9 nucleotides match TRBD1. The CDR3 consists of 17 residues. J was trimmed by 3 bases and V by 6 bases; bases with no gene match: 14. Germline V CDR1 and CDR2: MNHEY, SMNVEV (reference sequence). CDR3 bases: TGTGCCAGCAGCTCCAAACCACGCTGGGACAGGGACACTGAAGCTTTCTTT. It specifies CASSSKPRWDRDTEAFF.

The chain has TRBV11-2 and TRBJ1-2; tentatively, D is TRBD1 (5 bases). The ends were cut back, 4 bases at V and 5 bases at J, with 11 bases in the middle. The CDR3 is made up of 13 amino acids. Germline loops: CDR1 SGHAT, CDR2 FQNNGV. The CDR3 nucleotides are TGTGCCAGCAGCTCGCAACGGGGGTATGGCTACACCTTC. Protein product: CASSSQRGYGYTF.

V and J are TRBV2 and TRBJ2-1; 13 bases are shared with TRBD2. This CDR3 has 17 amino acids. The junction had 7 bases not matched to a gene; V was cut back by 8 bases and J by 0 bases. Per germline, CDR1 SNHLY and CDR2 FYNNEI. CDR3 in amino acids: CASPGTSGTSSYNEQFF. The CDR3, as DNA: TGTGCCAGCCCCGGGACTAGCGGGACGAGCTCCTACAATGAGCAGTTCTTC.

The gene calls are TRBV5-8 and TRBJ1-2; no definite D call. Germline CDR1 SGHTS, CDR2 YDEGEE. There are 14 residues in the CDR3. V lost 0 bases and J lost 5, with 11 bases in between. CDR3 residues: CASSLVRGFYGYTF. CDR3 bases: TGTGCCAGCAGCTTGGTTAGAGGGTTTTATGGCTACACCTTC.

The genes are TRBV5-4 and TRBJ2-3; D is perhaps TRBD2 (5 bases). Germline lookup yields CDR1 SGHNT and CDR2 YYREEE (reference sequence). This CDR3 has 17 residues. Trimming removed 0 bases at V and 7 bases at J, with 21 bases between. Here the CDR3 reads CASSLGGDGIILNTQYF. For the CDR3, the DNA is TGTGCCAGCAGCTTGGGTGGAGACGGGATAATTCTTAATACGCAGTATTTT.

This chain joins TRBV29-1 and TRBJ2-3; 7 positions match TRBD2. The CDR3 extends over 14 amino acids. With V trimmed by 1 base and J by 6 bases, 7 bases remained unmatched. Germline V gene lookup returns CDR1 SQVTM and CDR2 ANQGSEA. For the CDR3, the DNA is TGCAGCGTTGAAGGGGGCGGGAGTGGTGATACGCAGTATTTT. Residues: CSVEGGGSGDTQYF.

V and J are TRBV13 and TRBJ2-7; tentative D call: TRBD2 (6 bases). V was trimmed by 6 bases and J by 4 bases, leaving 7 bases between them. The germline CDR1 and CDR2 sequences are PRHDT and FYEKMQ (reference sequence). This CDR3 is built from 11 residues. CDR3 sequence reads: CASRGLYEQYF. DNA of the CDR3: TGTGCCAGCAGGGGACTTTACGAGCAGTACTTC.

V gene TRBV18 combines with J gene TRBJ1-2; 11 nucleotides line up with TRBD1. CDR3 size: 15 residues. The J segment lost 6 bases and the V segment lost 0 bases, leaving 3 bases of the junction unmatched. CDR1 is KGHSH and CDR2 is LQKENI in the germline V gene. This chain's CDR3 is CASSPPGQGDDGYTF. CDR3 coding DNA: TGTGCCAGCTCACCACCGGGACAGGGGGATGATGGCTACACCTTC.

This chain connects TRBV7-3 to TRBJ2-1, with D possibly being TRBD2 (6 bases). V gave up 5 bases and J gave up 5 bases, with 10 bases separating them. CDR1 and CDR2 from the germline V gene are SGHTA and FQGTGA. The CDR3 totals 13 residues. CDR3 sequence (DNA): TGTGCCAGCAGCCGGGGGACGGACAATGAGCAGTTCTTC. Residues: CASSRGTDNEQFF.

The chain employs TRBV10-3 and TRBJ1-5; TRBD1 matches 9 bases. Germline CDR1 reads ENHRY; CDR2 reads SYGVKD. This CDR3 contains 13 residues. Unmatched junction bases numbered 8, after V lost 10 bases and J lost 7 bases. The CDR3 protein is CATGGTGNQPQHF. CDR3 nucleotides: TGTGCCACAGGCGGGACAGGGAACCAGCCCCAGCATTTT.

CDR3 DNA sequence: TGTGCCAGCAGTGATTCCATGAACACTGAAGCTTTCTTT. It is translated as CASSDSMNTEAFF. The chain joins TRBV25-1 to TRBJ1-1; D unresolved. Germline V lookup: CDR1 MGHDK, CDR2 SYGVNS. The CDR3 consists of 13 residues. Trimming shortened V by 3 bases and J by 0 bases, and 5 bases separated the two germline ends.

This chain joins TRBV9 and TRBJ2-3; perhaps TRBD2 as D (7 bases). This CDR3 has 15 amino acids. Germline V gene data show CDR1 as SGDLS and CDR2 as YYNGEE. The V and J ends lost 3 bases and 6 bases respectively, with 17 bases between them. The DNA for the CDR3 is TGTGCCAGCAGCGAGAGGGGGGGGGCCCGGGATACGCAGTATTTT. Translation gives CASSERGGARDTQYF.

The chain recombines TRBV6-1 with TRBJ1-3; D remains ambiguous. The germline CDR1 and CDR2 sequences are MNHNS and SASEGT. V was shortened by 2 bases and J by 0 bases, with 11 bases between the two germline ends. The CDR3 contains 16 residues. Here the CDR3 reads CASSEPAGDSGNTIYF. The CDR3 DNA follows: TGTGCCAGCAGTGAACCGGCCGGAGACTCTGGAAACACCATATATTTT.

The chain employs TRBV11-2 and TRBJ2-2, with D uncertain. CDR3 length: 14 residues. CDR1 is SGHAT, CDR2 FQNNGV, per germline. Trimming took 5 bases from V and 3 from J, leaving 10 bases between them. The CDR3 nucleotides read TGTGCCAGCAGCCAAACTCGGGACACCGGGGAGCTGTTTTTT. Protein: CASSQTRDTGELFF.

V and J are TRBV5-6 and TRBJ2-5, with 9 bases matching TRBD2. CDR3 length: 18 amino acids. The V gene end was trimmed by 4 bases and the J gene end by 4 bases; junction bases not matched to a gene: 17. Germline CDR1 reads SGHDT; CDR2 reads YYEEEE. The CDR3 protein is CASSQEGASGKGRETQYF. Written as DNA, the CDR3 is TGTGCCAGCAGCCAGGAGGGGGCTAGCGGGAAAGGGAGAGAGACCCAGTACTTC.

This chain connects TRBV5-5 to TRBJ1-5, with D uncertain. The CDR3 has 15 residues. V lost 2 bases and J 0 bases, leaving 9 bases between the germline ends. Looked up from germline, CDR1 is SGHKS and CDR2 is YYEKEE (reference sequence). The CDR3 nucleotides read TGTGCCAGCAGCTTTGAATCAGTTAGCAATCAGCCCCAGCATTTT. It is translated as CASSFESVSNQPQHF.

The chain is built from TRBV19 and TRBJ2-7; the match to TRBD1 covers 7 bases. The V and J ends lost 1 base and 3 bases, in that order; junction bases with no gene match: 6. The CDR3 has 15 amino acids. From germline, CDR1 is LNHDA and CDR2 SQIVND (reference sequence). CDR3 DNA: TGTGCCAGTAGTATAGGAACAGGGGTGAACTACGAGCAGTACTTC. Amino acid sequence: CASSIGTGVNYEQYF.

The CDR3 region is CASSQQDYPEQFF. DNA of the CDR3: TGTGCCAGCAGCCAACAGGACTACCCCGAGCAGTTCTTC. The chain links TRBV6-5 to TRBJ2-1; TRBD2 might be the D (6 bases). The CDR3 has 13 amino acids. The V and J ends lost 6 bases and 10 bases respectively, with 16 bases between them. The germline V gene has CDR1 MNHEY and CDR2 SVGAGI.

V and J are TRBV5-1 and TRBJ2-1; D is perhaps TRBD2 (5 bases). V gave up 2 bases and J gave up 7 bases, with 10 bases separating them. The CDR3 runs to 13 residues. In germline, CDR1 is SGHRS, CDR2 YFSETQ. The CDR3 DNA follows: TGCGCCAGCAGCTTAACAGCGGTAAATGAGCAGTTCTTC. It encodes CASSLTAVNEQFF.

The chain uses TRBV19 and TRBJ1-5, with 7 bases matching TRBD1. With 6 bases clipped from V and 2 bases from J, the junction kept 7 bases outside the gene matches. This CDR3 region has 15 residues. Looked up from germline, CDR1 is LNHDA and CDR2 is SQIVND (reference sequence). The CDR3 DNA is TGTGCCAGTAGCCCCAGGGGGTTCGGCAATCAGCCCCAGCATTTT. Its protein product is CASSPRGFGNQPQHF. The variable domain in full, with the rest retrieved from reference TRBV19 and TRBJ1-5, is DGGITQSPKYLFRKEGQNVTLSCEQNLNHDAMYWYRQDPGQGLRLIYYSQIVNDFQKGDIAEGYSVSREKKESFPLTVTSAQKNPTAFYLCASSPRGFGNQPQHFGDGTRLSIL.